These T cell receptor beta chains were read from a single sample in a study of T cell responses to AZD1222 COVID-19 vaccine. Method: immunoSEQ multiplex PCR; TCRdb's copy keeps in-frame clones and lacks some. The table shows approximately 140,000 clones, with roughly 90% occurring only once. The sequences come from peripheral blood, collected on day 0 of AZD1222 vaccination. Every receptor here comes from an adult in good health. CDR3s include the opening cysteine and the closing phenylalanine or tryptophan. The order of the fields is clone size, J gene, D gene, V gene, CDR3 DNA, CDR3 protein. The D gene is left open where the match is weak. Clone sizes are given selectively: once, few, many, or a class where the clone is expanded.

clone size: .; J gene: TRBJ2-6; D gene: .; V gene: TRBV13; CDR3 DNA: TGTGCCAGCAGCTTTGGTCGCTCTGGGGCCAACGTCCTGACTTTC; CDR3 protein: CASSFGRSGANVLTF
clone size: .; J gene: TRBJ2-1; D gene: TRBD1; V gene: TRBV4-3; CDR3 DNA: TGCGCCAGCAATTCTGGACAGGGAAGTTACAATGAGCAGTTCTTC; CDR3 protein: CASNSGQGSYNEQFF
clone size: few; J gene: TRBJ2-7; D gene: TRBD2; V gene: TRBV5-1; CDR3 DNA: TGCGCCAGCAGCCTGCCTAGCGGGCCCCACGAGCAGTACTTC; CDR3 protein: CASSLPSGPHEQYF
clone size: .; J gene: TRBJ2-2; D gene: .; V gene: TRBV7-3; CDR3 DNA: TGTGCCAGCAGCCTGACGGGTCCCACCGGGGAGCTGTTTTTT; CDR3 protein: CASSLTGPTGELFF
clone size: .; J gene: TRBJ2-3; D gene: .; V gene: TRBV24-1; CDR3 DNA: TGTGCCACCAGTGACCCGGTGGGCAGGGGAATCACAGATACGCAGTATTTT; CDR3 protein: CATSDPVGRGITDTQYF
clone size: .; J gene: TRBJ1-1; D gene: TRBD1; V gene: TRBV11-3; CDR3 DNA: TGTGCCAGCAGCGTGGGACAGGGGAGCACTGAAGCTTTCTTT; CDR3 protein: CASSVGQGSTEAFF
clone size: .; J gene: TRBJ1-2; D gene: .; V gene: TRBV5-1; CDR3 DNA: TGCGCCAGCAGCTTGGATGGCAGCGCAGGCTATGGCTACACCTTC; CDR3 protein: CASSLDGSAGYGYTF
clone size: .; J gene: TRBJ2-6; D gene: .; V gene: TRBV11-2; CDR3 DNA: TGTGCCAGCAGCTTAGACGGCAGGGCCTCTGGGGCCAACGTCCTGACTTTC; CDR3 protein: CASSLDGRASGANVLTF
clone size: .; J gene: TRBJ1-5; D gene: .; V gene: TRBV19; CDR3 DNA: TGTGCCAGTATCCCTGGGCGGCTGGAGCTTGGTGGGGCCCAGCATTTT; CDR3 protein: CASIPGRLELGGAQHF
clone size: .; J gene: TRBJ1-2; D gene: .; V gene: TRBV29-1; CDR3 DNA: TGCAGCGTTGGGTCCACGGCCTATTATGGCTACACCTTC; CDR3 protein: CSVGSTAYYGYTF
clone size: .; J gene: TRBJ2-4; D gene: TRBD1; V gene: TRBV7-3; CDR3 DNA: TGTGCCAGCAGCTTACAGGGGGCGAGGGACATTCAGTACTTC; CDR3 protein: CASSLQGARDIQYF
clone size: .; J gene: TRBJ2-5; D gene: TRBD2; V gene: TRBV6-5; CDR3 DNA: TGTGCCAGCAGGCCTACTAGCGGGAGAGAGACCCAGTACTTC; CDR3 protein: CASRPTSGRETQYF
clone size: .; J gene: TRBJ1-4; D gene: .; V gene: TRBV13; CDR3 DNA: TGTGCCAGCAGCTTAGAAGGGAGGGATGAAAAACTGTTTTTT; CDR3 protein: CASSLEGRDEKLFF
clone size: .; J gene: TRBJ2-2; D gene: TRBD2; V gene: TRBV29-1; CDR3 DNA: TGCAGCGTCTCTAGCGGACGTGGCACCGGGGAGCTGTTTTTT; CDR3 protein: CSVSSGRGTGELFF
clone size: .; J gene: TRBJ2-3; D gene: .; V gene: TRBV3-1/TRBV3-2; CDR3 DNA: TGTGCCAGCAGCCAGGCACGCGTGGGCACAGATACGCAGTATTTT; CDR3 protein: CASSQARVGTDTQYF
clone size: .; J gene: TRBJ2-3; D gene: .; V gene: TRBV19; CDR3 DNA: TGTGCTACTTTAGGGCGGCCTTTCACAGATACGCAGTATTTT; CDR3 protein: CATLGRPFTDTQYF
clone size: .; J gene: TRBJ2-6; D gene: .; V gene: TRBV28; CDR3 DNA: TGTGCCAGCAGTAGGGGCCCCTCCTCTGGGGCCAACGTCCTGACTTTC; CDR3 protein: CASSRGPSSGANVLTF
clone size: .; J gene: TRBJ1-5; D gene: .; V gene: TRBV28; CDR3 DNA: TGTGCCAGCAGTTTAGATTTAAGCAATCAGCCCCAGCATTTT; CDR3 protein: CASSLDLSNQPQHF
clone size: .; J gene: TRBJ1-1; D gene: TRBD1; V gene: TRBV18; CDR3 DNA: TGTGCCAGCTCAGGGATTAAGGGGACAGGAGGAGTCACTGAAGCTTTCTTT; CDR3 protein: CASSGIKGTGGVTEAFF
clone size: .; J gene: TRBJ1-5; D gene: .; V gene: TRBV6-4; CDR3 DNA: TGTGCCAGCAGTCTTGGGAATCAGCCCCAGCATTTT; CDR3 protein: CASSLGNQPQHF
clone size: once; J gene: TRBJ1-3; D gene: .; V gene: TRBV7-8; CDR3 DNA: TGTGCCAGCAGCTTAGAACCAGCTAGGATTGAAAACACCATATATTTT; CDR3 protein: CASSLEPARIENTIYF
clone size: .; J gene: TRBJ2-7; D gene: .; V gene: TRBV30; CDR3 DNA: TGTGCCTGGAGTGTAGAACGCATGGGTTTC; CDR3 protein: CAWSVERMGF
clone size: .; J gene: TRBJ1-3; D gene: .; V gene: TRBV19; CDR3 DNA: TGTGCCAGTACGTTCGTTGGAAACACCATATATTTT; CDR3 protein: CASTFVGNTIYF
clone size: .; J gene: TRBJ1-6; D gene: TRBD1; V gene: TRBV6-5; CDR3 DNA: TGTGCCAGCACCAGGACAGGCCATAATTCACCCCTCCACTTT; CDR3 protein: CASTRTGHNSPLHF
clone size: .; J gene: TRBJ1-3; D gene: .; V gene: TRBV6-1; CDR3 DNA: TGTGCCAGCAGTGAGGGCGACAGCTTCTCTGGAAACACCATATATTTT; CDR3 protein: CASSEGDSFSGNTIYF
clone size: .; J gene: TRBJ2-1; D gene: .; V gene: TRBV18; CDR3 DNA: TGTGCCAGCTCACCACAAGTGGGAGATGAGCAGTTCTTC; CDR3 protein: CASSPQVGDEQFF
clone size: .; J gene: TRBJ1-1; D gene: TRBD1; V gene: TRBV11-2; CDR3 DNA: TGTGCCAGCAGCTACGGGACAGTAGGCACTGAAGCTTTCTTT; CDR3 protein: CASSYGTVGTEAFF